The 8 T cell receptor beta chains below were found in one sample sequenced in a study of cytomegalovirus exposure and HLA in healthy donors. The assay was immunoSEQ multiplex PCR, and TCRdb's table has in-frame clones only and misses some. The sample shows tens of thousands of clones, around 96% of them seen only once. Sequencing used PBMCs. The receptors originated from a man aged 25-45 years in good health and CMV-seropositive.

The rearrangement links TRBV28 to TRBJ2-1; maybe TRBD2 (6 bases). The V gene's germline CDR1 is MDHEN and CDR2 SYDVKM. Trimming took off 4 bases at V and 1 base at J, with 14 bases between the two ends. The CDR3 sequence is 16 residues long. CDR3 protein: CASSSYGSESYNEQFF. The CDR3 DNA follows: TGTGCCAGCAGTTCTTACGGGAGTGAATCCTACAATGAGCAGTTCTTC.

This chain links TRBV5-1 with TRBJ2-3, with a possible D match to TRBD2 (6 bases). Germline loops: CDR1 SGHRS, CDR2 YFSETQ. CDR3 length equals 13 residues. V was clipped by 10 bases and J by 5 bases, with 17 bases between them. CDR3 loop: CASTGGNLDTQYF. Written as DNA, the CDR3 is TGCGCCTCCACCGGCGGGAACTTAGATACGCAGTATTTT.

CDR3 loop: CASSVEGGRALNQPQHF. The CDR3 DNA reads TGTGCCAGCAGTGTCGAAGGGGGCAGGGCCCTCAATCAGCCCCAGCATTTT. The rearrangement links TRBV6-1 to TRBJ1-5, with TRBD1 matching 7 bases. The CDR3 loop spans 17 amino acids. Germline V lookup: CDR1 MNHNS, CDR2 SASEGT. With V trimmed by 4 bases and J by 3 bases, 12 bases remained unmatched.

The chain joins TRBV2 to TRBJ2-7; TRBD2 matches 13 bases. This CDR3 contains 13 residues. The ends lost 10 bases at V and 6 bases at J; junction bases unmatched: 6. Germline-derived CDR1 and CDR2 are SNHLY and FYNNEI. The CDR3 bases are TGTGCCACGAAAGGGACTAGCGGGGCCGAGCAGTACTTC. This sequence encodes CATKGTSGAEQYF.

The CDR3 is CSVEVVRQEQFF. The CDR3, as DNA: TGCAGCGTTGAAGTTGTAAGACAGGAGCAGTTCTTC. The chain recombines TRBV29-1 with TRBJ2-1; TRBD1 is a possible D gene (5 bases). CDR3 length equals 12 residues. CDR1 is SQVTM and CDR2 is ANQGSEA in the germline V gene. V was cut by 1 base and J by 10 bases, with 11 bases left in between.

The genes are TRBV28 and TRBJ2-7, with 7 bases lining up with TRBD1. This CDR3 contains 14 residues. Germline-derived CDR1 and CDR2 are MDHEN and SYDVKM. J was trimmed by 6 bases and V by 6 bases; bases with no gene match: 11. The CDR3 spells CASRLQQGMGEQYF. Written as DNA, the CDR3 is TGTGCCAGCAGACTTCAACAGGGGATGGGCGAGCAGTACTTC.

The genes are TRBV10-3 and TRBJ1-1; D is uncertain. Germline CDR1 and CDR2: ENHRY and SYGVKD. This CDR3 has 14 amino acids. The germline V and J ends were trimmed by 0 bases and 3 bases, with 8 bases remaining between them. This CDR3 reads CAISESAGYTEAFF. CDR3 bases: TGTGCCATCAGTGAGTCAGCAGGCTACACTGAAGCTTTCTTT.

The chain employs TRBV28 and TRBJ1-5, with TRBD1 identical over 8 bases. The trim removed 6 bases at V and 5 bases at J, leaving 9 bases unmatched. The V gene's germline CDR1 is MDHEN and CDR2 SYDVKM. The CDR3 consists of 15 residues. CDR3 in DNA: TGTGCCAGCAGCGTACTCGGACAGGGAGATCAGCCCCAGCATTTT. This encodes CASSVLGQGDQPQHF. The full variable domain, with the rest looked up from reference TRBV28 and TRBJ1-5, is DVKVTQSSRYLVKRTGEKVFLECVQDMDHENMFWYRQDPGLGLRLIYFSYDVKMKEKGDIPEGYSVSREKKERFSLILESASTNQTSMYLCASSVLGQGDQPQHFGDGTRLSIL.